The 22 T cell receptor beta chains listed next were all sequenced from one sample in a study of cytomegalovirus exposure and HLA in healthy donors. The method was immunoSEQ multiplex PCR; TCRdb's version includes in-frame clones alone and lacks a portion of them. The sample has 110,000 or so clones; roughly 83% are singletons. The sample consisted of PBMCs. The receptors come from a man between 18 and 35 years old in good health and CMV-seronegative.

The rearrangement joins TRBV7-8 to TRBJ1-1, with 9 bases fitting TRBD1. The CDR3 is made up of 14 amino acids. From germline, CDR1 is SGHVS and CDR2 FQNEAQ. V shed 5 bases and J 3 bases; nucleotides not matched to a gene: 4. Here the CDR3 reads CASSLDRGYTEAFF. In nucleotides, the CDR3 is TGTGCCAGCAGCCTTGACAGGGGGTACACTGAAGCTTTCTTT. The whole variable domain, remainder taken from reference TRBV7-8 and TRBJ1-1, is GAGVSQSPRYKVAKRGQDVALRCDPISGHVSLFWYQQALGQGPEFLTYFQNEAQLDKSGLPSDRFFAERPEGSVSTLKIQRTQQEDSAVYLCASSLDRGYTEAFFGQGTRLTVV.

This clone was detected only a few times. The genes are TRBV6-5 and TRBJ1-1; no reliable D call. The CDR3 runs to 14 residues. V was clipped by 6 bases and J by 1 base, with 12 bases between them. Germline CDR1 MNHEY, CDR2 SVGAGI. Here the CDR3 DNA reads TGTGCCAGCAGCCCCAGAGGGAGGAACACTGAAGCTTTCTTT. This codes for CASSPRGRNTEAFF.

This clone was counted a single time. Here the CDR3 reads CASRRTGGLYEQYF. CDR3 in DNA: TGTGCCAGTCGCCGGACAGGGGGTCTTTACGAGCAGTACTTC. The rearrangement joins TRBV19 to TRBJ2-7, with 10 nucleotides matching TRBD1. V trimming: 8 bases; J trimming: 4 bases; junction bases outside the gene matches: 8. The germline gives CDR1 LNHDA, CDR2 SQIVND (reference sequence). The CDR3 has 14 residues.

This clone appeared a few times. The chain is built from TRBV25-1 and TRBJ2-1; 9 bases map to TRBD2. This CDR3 is built from 15 residues. The V and J ends lost 5 bases and 12 bases, in that order; junction bases with no gene match: 14. Germline CDR1 is MGHDK and CDR2 is SYGVNS. The CDR3 sequence: CASSILSGGEKAQFF. The CDR3 nucleotides are TGTGCCAGCAGTATTCTTAGCGGGGGAGAAAAGGCGCAGTTCTTC.

V is TRBV30 and J is TRBJ1-4, with 7 bases aligning to TRBD1. V shed 2 bases, J shed 5 bases, and the junction held 5 bases outside the gene matches. The CDR3 spans 14 residues. In germline, CDR1 is GTSNPN, CDR2 SVGIG (reference sequence). CDR3 nucleotides: TGTGCCTGGAGTACTAACAGGGGCAATGAAAAACTGTTTTTT. Protein: CAWSTNRGNEKLFF.

The chain couples TRBV18 to TRBJ2-5; 7 bases fit TRBD1. The V gene end was trimmed by 1 base and the J gene end by 4 bases; junction bases not matched to a gene: 0. Germline V lookup: CDR1 KGHSH, CDR2 LQKENI. The CDR3 covers 13 residues. The CDR3 region has the DNA TGTGCCAGCTCACCACACAGGGGAGAGACCCAGTACTTC. It specifies CASSPHRGETQYF.

This sequence joins TRBV9 and TRBJ2-1; 11 bases align to TRBD2. Looked up from germline, CDR1 is SGDLS and CDR2 is YYNGEE. V trimming: 3 bases; J trimming: 5 bases; junction bases outside the gene matches: 7. This CDR3 has 16 residues. The CDR3 protein is CASSGHLAGGHNEQFF. As DNA, the CDR3 is TGTGCCAGCAGCGGCCATCTAGCGGGAGGTCACAATGAGCAGTTCTTC.

The chain's CDR3 is CASSVDLRDRDYGYTF. The DNA of the CDR3 is TGTGCCAGCAGCGTAGATCTTCGGGACAGAGACTATGGCTACACCTTC. The V call is TRBV9, the J call TRBJ1-2; TRBD1 matches at 7 bases. CDR3 length: 16 residues. The V gene end was trimmed by 0 bases and the J gene end by 3 bases; junction bases not matched to a gene: 8. Germline values: CDR1 SGDLS, CDR2 YYNGEE.

This chain connects TRBV27 to TRBJ2-5; TRBD2 matches at 7 bases. Germline V gene lookup returns CDR1 MNHEY and CDR2 SMNVEV (reference sequence). There are 14 residues in the CDR3. V was clipped by 7 bases and J by 4 bases; unmatched bases: 9. The CDR3 DNA reads as TGTGCCAGCACTTTCGGCGGGGGTCGAGAGACCCAGTACTTC. Translated, it gives CASTFGGGRETQYF.

In this sample, this clone turned up a few times. The chain has TRBV19 and TRBJ2-7, with TRBD1 matching over 12 bases. Germline trimming cut 1 base from V and 6 bases from J; bases unmatched to any gene: 4. Germline CDR1 reads LNHDA; CDR2 reads SQIVND (reference sequence). The CDR3 sequence is 15 residues long. CDR3 in amino acids: CASSIGGTGGAEQYF. CDR3 DNA sequence: TGTGCCAGTAGTATAGGAGGGACAGGGGGCGCCGAGCAGTACTTC.

Turning to this clone: In the same sample, other DNA sequences code for this CDR3. The chain recombines TRBV29-1 with TRBJ2-7, with 7 bases lining up with TRBD1. From germline, CDR1 is SQVTM and CDR2 ANQGSEA. This CDR3 contains 13 residues. V lost 2 bases, J lost 2 bases, and 3 bases stayed unmatched. CDR3 loop: CSVELDRPYEQYF. The CDR3 DNA reads TGCAGCGTTGAACTGGACAGGCCCTACGAGCAGTACTTC.

CDR3 residues: CASIIRGQGKEGTEAFF. The CDR3 DNA follows: TGTGCCAGCATTATCAGGGGACAGGGGAAGGAGGGGACTGAAGCTTTCTTT. The rearrangement links TRBV21-1 to TRBJ1-1; TRBD1, the table's D call, lacks a check against the DNA. TRBV21-1 is tagged as a pseudogene. The CDR3 has 17 amino acids.

CDR3: CASSMPGKRDFGYTF. The CDR3, as DNA: TGTGCCAGTAGTATGCCGGGGAAGAGGGATTTCGGCTACACCTTC. This chain connects TRBV19 to TRBJ1-2; D is undetermined. V lost 3 bases and J 8 bases, leaving 19 bases between the germline ends. Per the germline V gene, CDR1 is LNHDA and CDR2 is SQIVND (reference sequence). The CDR3 consists of 15 residues.

V is TRBV7-9 and J is TRBJ2-5; D is ambiguous. The V gene's germline CDR1 is SEHNR and CDR2 FQNEAQ (reference sequence). With 0 bases removed from V and 3 bases from J, the gap between germline ends came to 11 bases. This CDR3 comprises 15 residues. In DNA, the CDR3 is TGTGCCAGCAGCTTAGCCAATGGCGGAGAAGAGACCCAGTACTTC. Amino acid sequence: CASSLANGGEETQYF. Full variable domain (outside the CDR3, taken from reference TRBV7-9 and TRBJ2-5): DTGVSQNPRHKITKRGQNVTFRCDPISEHNRLYWYRQTLGQGPEFLTYFQNEAQLEKSRLLSDRFSAERPKGSFSTLEIQRTEQGDSAMYLCASSLANGGEETQYFGPGTRLLVL.

This clone has only a few counts. The rearrangement links TRBV2 to TRBJ1-2; no clear D. This CDR3 is 12 amino acids long. Germline CDR1 is SNHLY and CDR2 is FYNNEI. V lost 5 bases and J 4 bases, leaving 8 bases between the germline ends. CDR3: CASSPAGYGYTF. The CDR3 DNA sequence: TGTGCCAGCAGTCCGGCGGGCTATGGCTACACCTTC.

The chain combines TRBV29-1 with TRBJ1-2, with TRBD1 matching over 7 bases. Unmatched junction bases numbered 6, after V lost 6 bases and J lost 8 bases. The CDR3 runs 11 residues. The germline gives CDR1 SQVTM, CDR2 ANQGSEA. CDR3 amino acids: CSVTGVVGYTF. The CDR3 DNA sequence: TGCAGCGTAACAGGGGTCGTAGGCTACACCTTC.

V gene TRBV30 combines with J gene TRBJ2-2, with TRBD1 as a possible D gene (5 bases). Per germline, CDR1 GTSNPN and CDR2 SVGIG (reference sequence). The CDR3 has 16 amino acids. V was trimmed by 3 bases and J by 6 bases, leaving 20 bases between them. The CDR3 here is CAWSRTAAGLSGELFF. The CDR3 DNA is TGTGCCTGGAGCCGAACCGCGGCAGGGTTGTCCGGGGAGCTGTTTTTT.

This clone was recorded once. This rearrangement joins TRBV9 to TRBJ2-1; 9 nucleotides match TRBD1. V lost 0 bases, J lost 8 bases, and 12 bases stayed unmatched. The CDR3 sequence is 17 residues long. Germline CDR1 reads SGDLS; CDR2 reads YYNGEE. CDR3: CASSVDAPGTGSYEQFF. As DNA, the CDR3 is TGTGCCAGCAGCGTAGACGCCCCCGGGACAGGGAGCTATGAGCAGTTCTTC.

The chain is built from TRBV6-1 and TRBJ1-1; D gene ambiguous. Trimming shortened V by 7 bases and J by 5 bases, and 17 bases separated the two germline ends. CDR1 and CDR2 (germline): MNHNS, SASEGT. The CDR3 has 14 residues. In DNA form, the CDR3 reads TGTGCCAGCAACGGGGATCCTCGGGGAACTGAAGCTTTCTTT. As protein: CASNGDPRGTEAFF.

V is TRBV4-1 and J is TRBJ2-7, with 7 bases matching TRBD1. The CDR3 has 15 residues. Germline assignment: CDR1 MGHRA and CDR2 YSYEKL. V lost 0 bases and J lost 4; bases outside the gene matches: 6. CDR3 protein: CASSQEDRLVYEQYF. The CDR3 bases are TGCGCCAGCAGCCAAGAGGACAGGTTAGTTTACGAGCAGTACTTC.

The gene calls are TRBV2 and TRBJ2-3, with D possibly matching TRBD2 (6 bases). V gave up 4 bases and J gave up 1 base, with 12 bases separating them. The V gene's germline CDR1 is SNHLY and CDR2 FYNNEI. The CDR3 is made up of 15 amino acids. DNA of the CDR3: TGTGCCAGCAGTGTTACACCGGGAGGCACAGATACGCAGTATTTT. It yields the protein CASSVTPGGTDTQYF.

This rearrangement joins TRBV29-1 to TRBJ1-2; possibly TRBD1 for D (5 bases). V was clipped by 5 bases and J by 4 bases, with 14 bases between them. The CDR3 spans 13 residues. Germline lookup yields CDR1 SQVTM and CDR2 ANQGSEA. The CDR3 bases are TGCAGCGTTAAAATGATGACAGTCTATGGCTACACCTTC. It specifies CSVKMMTVYGYTF.